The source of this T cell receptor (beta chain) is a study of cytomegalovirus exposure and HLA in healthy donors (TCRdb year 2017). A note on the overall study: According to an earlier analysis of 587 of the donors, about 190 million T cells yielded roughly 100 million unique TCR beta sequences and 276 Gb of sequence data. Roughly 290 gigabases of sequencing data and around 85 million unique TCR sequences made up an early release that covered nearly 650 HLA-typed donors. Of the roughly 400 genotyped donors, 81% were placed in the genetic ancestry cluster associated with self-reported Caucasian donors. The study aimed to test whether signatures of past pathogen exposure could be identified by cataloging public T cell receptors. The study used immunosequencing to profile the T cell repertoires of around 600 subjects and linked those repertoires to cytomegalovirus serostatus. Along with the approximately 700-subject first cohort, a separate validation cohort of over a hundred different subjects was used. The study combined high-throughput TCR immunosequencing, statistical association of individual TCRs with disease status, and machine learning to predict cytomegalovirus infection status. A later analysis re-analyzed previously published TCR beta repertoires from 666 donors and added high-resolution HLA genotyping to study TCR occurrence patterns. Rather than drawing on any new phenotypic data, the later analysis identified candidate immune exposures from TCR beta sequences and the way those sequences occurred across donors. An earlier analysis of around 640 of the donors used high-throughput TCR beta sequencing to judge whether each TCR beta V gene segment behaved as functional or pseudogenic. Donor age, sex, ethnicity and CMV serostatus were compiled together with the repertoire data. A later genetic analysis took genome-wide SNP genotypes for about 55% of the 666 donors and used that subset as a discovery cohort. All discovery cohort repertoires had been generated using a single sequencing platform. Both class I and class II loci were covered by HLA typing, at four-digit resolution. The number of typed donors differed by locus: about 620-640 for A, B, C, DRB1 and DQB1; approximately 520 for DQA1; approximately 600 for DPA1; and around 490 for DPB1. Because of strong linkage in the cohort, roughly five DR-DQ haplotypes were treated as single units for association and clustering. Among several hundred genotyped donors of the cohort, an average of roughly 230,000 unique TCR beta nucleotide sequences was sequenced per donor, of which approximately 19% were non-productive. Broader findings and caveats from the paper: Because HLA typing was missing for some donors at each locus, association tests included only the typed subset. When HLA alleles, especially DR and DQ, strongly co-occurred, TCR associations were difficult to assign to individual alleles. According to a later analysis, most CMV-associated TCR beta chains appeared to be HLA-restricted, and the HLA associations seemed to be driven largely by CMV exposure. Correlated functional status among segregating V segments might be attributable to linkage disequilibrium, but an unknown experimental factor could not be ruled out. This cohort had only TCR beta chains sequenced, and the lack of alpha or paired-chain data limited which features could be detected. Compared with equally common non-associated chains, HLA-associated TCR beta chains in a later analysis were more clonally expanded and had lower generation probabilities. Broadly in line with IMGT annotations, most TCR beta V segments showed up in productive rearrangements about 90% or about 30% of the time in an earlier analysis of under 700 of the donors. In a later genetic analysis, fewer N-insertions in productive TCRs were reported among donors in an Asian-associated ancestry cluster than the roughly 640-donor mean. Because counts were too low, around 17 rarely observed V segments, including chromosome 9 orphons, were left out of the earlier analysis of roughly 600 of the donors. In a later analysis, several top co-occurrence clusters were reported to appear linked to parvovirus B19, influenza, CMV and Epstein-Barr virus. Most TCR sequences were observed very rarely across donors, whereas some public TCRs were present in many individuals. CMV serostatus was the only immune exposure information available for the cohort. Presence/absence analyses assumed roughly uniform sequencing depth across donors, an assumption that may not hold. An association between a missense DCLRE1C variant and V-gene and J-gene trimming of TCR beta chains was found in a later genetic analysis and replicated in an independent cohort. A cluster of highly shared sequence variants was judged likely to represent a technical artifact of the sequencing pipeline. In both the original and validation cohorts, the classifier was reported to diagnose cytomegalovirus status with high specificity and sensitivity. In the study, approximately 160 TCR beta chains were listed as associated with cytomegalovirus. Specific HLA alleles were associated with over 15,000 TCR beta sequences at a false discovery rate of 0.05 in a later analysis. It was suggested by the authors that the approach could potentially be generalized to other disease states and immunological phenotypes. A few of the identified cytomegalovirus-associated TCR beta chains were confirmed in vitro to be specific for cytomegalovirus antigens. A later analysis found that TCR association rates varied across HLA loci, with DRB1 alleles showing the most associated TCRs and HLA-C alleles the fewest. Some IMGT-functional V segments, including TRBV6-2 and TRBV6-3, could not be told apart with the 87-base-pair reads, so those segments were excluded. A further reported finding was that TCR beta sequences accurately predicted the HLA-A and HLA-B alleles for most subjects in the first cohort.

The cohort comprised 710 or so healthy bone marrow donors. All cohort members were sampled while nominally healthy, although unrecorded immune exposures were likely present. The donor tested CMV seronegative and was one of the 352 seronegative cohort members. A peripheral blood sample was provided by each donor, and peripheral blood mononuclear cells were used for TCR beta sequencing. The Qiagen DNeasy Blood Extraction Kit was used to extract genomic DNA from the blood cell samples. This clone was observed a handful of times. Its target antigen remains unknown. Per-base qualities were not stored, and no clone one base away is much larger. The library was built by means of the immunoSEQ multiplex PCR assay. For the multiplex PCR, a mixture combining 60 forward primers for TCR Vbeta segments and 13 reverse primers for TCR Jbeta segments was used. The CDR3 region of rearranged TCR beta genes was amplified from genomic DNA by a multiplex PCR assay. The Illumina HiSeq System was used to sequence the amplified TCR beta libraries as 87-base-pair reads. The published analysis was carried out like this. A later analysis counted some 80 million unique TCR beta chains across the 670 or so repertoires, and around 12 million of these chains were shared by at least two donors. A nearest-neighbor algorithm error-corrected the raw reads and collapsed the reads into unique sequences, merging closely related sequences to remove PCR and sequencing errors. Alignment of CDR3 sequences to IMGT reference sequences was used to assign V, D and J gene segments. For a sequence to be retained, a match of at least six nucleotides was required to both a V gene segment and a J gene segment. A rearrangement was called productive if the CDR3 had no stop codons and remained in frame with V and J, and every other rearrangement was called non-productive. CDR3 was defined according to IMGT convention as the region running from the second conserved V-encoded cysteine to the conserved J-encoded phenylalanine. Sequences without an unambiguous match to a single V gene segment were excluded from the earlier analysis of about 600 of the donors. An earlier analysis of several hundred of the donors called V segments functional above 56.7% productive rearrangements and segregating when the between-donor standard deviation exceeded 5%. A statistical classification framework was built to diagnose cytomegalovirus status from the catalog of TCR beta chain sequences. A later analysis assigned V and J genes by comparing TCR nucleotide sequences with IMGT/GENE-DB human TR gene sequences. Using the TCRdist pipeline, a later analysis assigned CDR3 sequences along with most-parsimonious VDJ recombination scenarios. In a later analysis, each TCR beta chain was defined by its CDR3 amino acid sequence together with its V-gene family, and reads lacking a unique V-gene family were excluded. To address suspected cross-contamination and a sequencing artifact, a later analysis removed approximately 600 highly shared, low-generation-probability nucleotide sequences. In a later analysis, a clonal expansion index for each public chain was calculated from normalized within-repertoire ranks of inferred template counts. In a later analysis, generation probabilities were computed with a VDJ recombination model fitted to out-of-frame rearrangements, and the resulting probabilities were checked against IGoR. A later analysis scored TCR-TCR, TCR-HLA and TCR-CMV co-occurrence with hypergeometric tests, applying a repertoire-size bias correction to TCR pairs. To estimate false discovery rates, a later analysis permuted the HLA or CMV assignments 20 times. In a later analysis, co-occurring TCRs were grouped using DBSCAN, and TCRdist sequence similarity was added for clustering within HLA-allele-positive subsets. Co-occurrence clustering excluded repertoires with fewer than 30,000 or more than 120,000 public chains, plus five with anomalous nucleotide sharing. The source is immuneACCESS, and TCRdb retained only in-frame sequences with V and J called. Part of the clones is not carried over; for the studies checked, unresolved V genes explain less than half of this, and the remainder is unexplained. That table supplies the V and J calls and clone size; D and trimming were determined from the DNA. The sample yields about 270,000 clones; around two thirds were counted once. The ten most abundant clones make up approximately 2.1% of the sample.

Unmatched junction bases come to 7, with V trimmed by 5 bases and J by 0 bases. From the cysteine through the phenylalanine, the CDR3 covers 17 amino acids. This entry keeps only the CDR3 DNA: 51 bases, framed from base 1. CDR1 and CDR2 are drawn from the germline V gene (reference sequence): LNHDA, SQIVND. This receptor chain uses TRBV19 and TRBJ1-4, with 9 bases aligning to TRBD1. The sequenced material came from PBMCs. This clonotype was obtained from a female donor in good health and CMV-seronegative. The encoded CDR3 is CASSDRGNHATNEKLFF. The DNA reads TGTGCCAGTAGTGACAGGGGGAACCATGCAACTAATGAAAAACTGTTTTTT.